These 18 T cell receptor beta chains originate from one sample sequenced in a study of cytomegalovirus exposure and HLA in healthy donors. PCR amplification relied on 60 Vbeta primers (plus 13 Jbeta primers). Repertoires were generated with immunoSEQ multiplex PCR, while TCRdb's copy carries only in-frame clones and drops some. The table records fewer than 110,000 clones, around 76% of them present only once. The sample taken for sequencing was PBMCs. These receptors were taken from a man aged 30-40 years in good health and CMV-seropositive.

The chain employs TRBV15 and TRBJ1-3; D might be TRBD1 (6 bases). Trimming pared 1 base from V and 0 bases from J, leaving 10 bases between. The length of the CDR3 is 16 residues. Germline assignment: CDR1 LNHNV and CDR2 YYDKDF (reference sequence). CDR3 bases: TGTGCCACCAGCAGAGGGGGACAAAACTCTGGAAACACCATATATTTT. This encodes CATSRGGQNSGNTIYF.

The V call is TRBV19, the J call TRBJ2-2; 12 nucleotides line up with TRBD1. Per the germline V gene, CDR1 is LNHDA and CDR2 is SQIVND (reference sequence). Unmatched junction bases numbered 5, after V lost 5 bases and J lost 4 bases. The CDR3 is made up of 16 amino acids. The CDR3 nucleotides read TGTGCCAGTAGTCCCGGGACAGGGGGCCTCACCGGGGAGCTGTTTTTT. Encoded protein: CASSPGTGGLTGELFF.

The chain has TRBV14 and TRBJ2-3; 12 bases fit TRBD2. V gave up 1 base and J gave up 5 bases; unmatched junction bases: 4. The CDR3 runs 16 residues. Germline V gives CDR1 SGHDN, CDR2 FVKESK. The CDR3 DNA reads as TGTGCCAGCAGCCAAGGACTAGCGGGGGCGGGAGATACGCAGTATTTT. It translates to CASSQGLAGAGDTQYF.

The J gene is TRBJ1-2, the V gene TRBV7-2; D is unclear. The germline gives CDR1 SGHTA, CDR2 FQGNSA. CDR3 length: 13 amino acids. V gave up 5 bases and J gave up 8 bases, with 15 bases separating them. CDR3 nucleotide sequence: TGTGCCAGCAGCCTGGGCCCTCGGGAAGGCTACACCTTC. Encoded protein: CASSLGPREGYTF.

The chain is built from TRBV5-5 and TRBJ1-2; a possible D gene is TRBD1 (5 bases). This CDR3 is built from 18 residues. Germline loops: CDR1 SGHKS, CDR2 YYEKEE (reference sequence). V shed 2 bases and J shed 8 bases, with 28 bases lying between them. This chain's CDR3 is CASSLTPDPPGGGDGYTF. The CDR3 DNA sequence: TGTGCCAGCAGCTTAACCCCTGATCCACCCGGGGGGGGAGACGGCTACACCTTC.

The CDR3 nucleotides read TGTGCCAGCTCACCCGAGGCGGGGGCGGGCACCTATAATTCACCCCTCCACTTT. The encoded protein is CASSPEAGAGTYNSPLHF. The chain carries TRBV18 and TRBJ1-6, with D maybe TRBD1 (6 bases). The CDR3 spans 18 residues. Trimming stripped 3 bases from V and 2 bases from J, with 17 bases between. The germline gives CDR1 KGHSH, CDR2 LQKENI.

V gene TRBV19 combines with J gene TRBJ2-1; D is perhaps TRBD2 (7 bases). V was pared by 5 bases and J by 5 bases, with 19 bases between. Germline V gene sequence: CDR1 LNHDA, CDR2 SQIVND (reference sequence). The length of the CDR3 is 16 residues. The CDR3 nucleotides are TGTGCCAGTAGTCTAGGCAGGGGAGGGACAAACAATGAGCAGTTCTTC. Its translation is CASSLGRGGTNNEQFF.

V and J are TRBV2 and TRBJ2-5, with 10 bases identical to TRBD1. The CDR3 is 14 residues long. The V gene's germline CDR1 is SNHLY and CDR2 FYNNEI. The V gene end was trimmed by 8 bases and the J gene end by 4 bases; junction bases not matched to a gene: 7. For the CDR3, the DNA is TGTGCCAGCCAGGGACAGGGGTATTCAGAGACCCAGTACTTC. As protein: CASQGQGYSETQYF.

J is TRBJ1-2 and V is TRBV27; no reliable D call. V dropped 3 bases and J dropped 8 bases, with 19 bases sitting between them. The germline gives CDR1 MNHEY, CDR2 SMNVEV (reference sequence). The CDR3 sequence is 15 residues long. CDR3 in amino acids: CASSFGQFPLDGYTF. The DNA for the CDR3 is TGTGCCAGCAGTTTTGGGCAGTTCCCACTAGACGGCTACACCTTC.

This clone has only a few counts. In DNA, the CDR3 is TGTGCCAGCAGCTCCCCCCTAAACAGGGCCTACTCCTACGAGCAGTACTTC. It codes for CASSSPLNRAYSYEQYF. The V call is TRBV5-6, the J call TRBJ2-7; weak D call: TRBD1 (6 bases). Between the trimmed V and J ends, which lost 3 bases and 0 bases, there was a span of 19 bases. The CDR3 has 17 residues. Germline assignment: CDR1 SGHDT and CDR2 YYEEEE.

CDR3 bases: TGTGCCAGCAGCTGGTTCTTTGGGGGCTCGGGGAACACTGAAGCTTTCTTT. Translation: CASSWFFGGSGNTEAFF. J is TRBJ1-1 and V is TRBV5-8; a possible D gene is TRBD1 (6 bases). With 3 bases removed from V and 1 base from J, the gap between germline ends came to 19 bases. CDR3 length: 17 amino acids. CDR1 and CDR2 (germline): SGHTS, YDEGEE.

V is TRBV7-2 and J is TRBJ1-2, with no clear D. The V end was cut by 1 base, the J end by 8 bases, with 14 bases between. CDR1 is SGHTA and CDR2 is FQGNSA in the germline V gene. The length of the CDR3 is 14 residues. The chain's CDR3 is CASSLELRGLGYTF. The CDR3 coding sequence is TGTGCCAGCAGCTTAGAACTTCGAGGTTTAGGCTACACCTTC.

The V and J genes are TRBV15 and TRBJ1-5; 8 bases fit TRBD1. The J segment lost 6 bases and the V segment lost 0 bases, leaving 7 bases of the junction unmatched. Looked up from germline, CDR1 is LNHNV and CDR2 is YYDKDF (reference sequence). This CDR3 spans 16 amino acids. The CDR3 region is CATSREYGRGLQPQHF. In DNA form, the CDR3 reads TGTGCCACCAGCAGAGAGTACGGCAGGGGGCTTCAGCCCCAGCATTTT.

The chain carries TRBV5-1 and TRBJ2-3; D might be TRBD2 (7 bases). The CDR3 length is 14 residues. Germline assignment: CDR1 SGHRS and CDR2 YFSETQ. V was clipped by 4 bases and J by 2 bases, with 11 bases between them. In nucleotides, the CDR3 is TGCGCCAGCAGCCGCGGGGGCTACACAGATACGCAGTATTTT. Amino acid sequence: CASSRGGYTDTQYF.

The V call is TRBV19, the J call TRBJ1-2; 10 nucleotides agree with TRBD1. Trimming removed 7 bases from V and 0 bases from J; junction bases left unmatched: 8. Germline V lookup: CDR1 LNHDA, CDR2 SQIVND (reference sequence). The CDR3 has 16 residues. Here the CDR3 DNA reads TGTGCCAGTAAGGCCGGACAGGGGGTAGCTAACTATGGCTACACCTTC. It encodes CASKAGQGVANYGYTF. Looking up the rest from reference TRBV19 and TRBJ1-2 gives the full variable domain: DGGITQSPKYLFRKEGQNVTLSCEQNLNHDAMYWYRQDPGQGLRLIYYSQIVNDFQKGDIAEGYSVSREKKESFPLTVTSAQKNPTAFYLCASKAGQGVANYGYTFGSGTRLTVV.

In its sample, this clone was seen once. The V and J genes are TRBV30 and TRBJ1-4; a possible D gene is TRBD1 (5 bases). Germline assignment: CDR1 GTSNPN and CDR2 SVGIG (reference sequence). This CDR3 has 13 amino acids. With 2 bases removed from V and 4 bases from J, the gap between germline ends came to 8 bases. CDR3: CAWSSGFNEKLFF. The CDR3 nucleotides are TGTGCCTGGAGTTCAGGGTTTAATGAAAAACTGTTTTTT.

V is TRBV6-4 and J is TRBJ2-1; TRBD2 matches 8 bases. V lost 5 bases and J lost 8; bases outside the gene matches: 8. The CDR3 extends over 14 amino acids. Germline assignment: CDR1 MRHNA and CDR2 SNTAGT. The CDR3 DNA is TGTGCCAGCAGTCAGGGGACTAGTTATGATGAGCAGTTCTTC. Amino acid sequence: CASSQGTSYDEQFF.

A few counts support this clone. The chain carries TRBV21-1 and TRBJ2-7; the DNA was not compared with TRBD1, the D call given in the table. TRBV21-1 is noted as a pseudogene. The CDR3 is made up of 14 amino acids. The DNA of the CDR3 is TGTGCCAGCAGCAAGAACCTGGGACACCGCGAGCAGTACTTC. This gives the protein CASSKNLGHREQYF.